The clone carrying this T cell receptor beta chain was observed once. This specimen includes other DNA sequences encoding the same CDR3. This sample was taken from a study of cytomegalovirus exposure and HLA in healthy donors. The PCR ran on 60 Vbeta and 13 Jbeta primers. The method was immunoSEQ multiplex PCR; TCRdb's version includes in-frame clones alone and lacks a portion of them. Of approximately 150,000 clones listed, about 80% are singletons. The sample comprised PBMCs. The receptor was derived from a man younger than 35 in good health and CMV-seropositive.

The CDR3: CSVGSYGYTF. CDR3 nucleotides: TGCAGCGTGGGGAGCTATGGCTACACCTTC. The chain recombines TRBV29-1 with TRBJ1-2, with D hard to call. Germline CDR1 SQVTM, CDR2 ANQGSEA. Trimming removed 6 bases at V and 4 bases at J, with 6 bases between. This CDR3 is built from 10 residues.